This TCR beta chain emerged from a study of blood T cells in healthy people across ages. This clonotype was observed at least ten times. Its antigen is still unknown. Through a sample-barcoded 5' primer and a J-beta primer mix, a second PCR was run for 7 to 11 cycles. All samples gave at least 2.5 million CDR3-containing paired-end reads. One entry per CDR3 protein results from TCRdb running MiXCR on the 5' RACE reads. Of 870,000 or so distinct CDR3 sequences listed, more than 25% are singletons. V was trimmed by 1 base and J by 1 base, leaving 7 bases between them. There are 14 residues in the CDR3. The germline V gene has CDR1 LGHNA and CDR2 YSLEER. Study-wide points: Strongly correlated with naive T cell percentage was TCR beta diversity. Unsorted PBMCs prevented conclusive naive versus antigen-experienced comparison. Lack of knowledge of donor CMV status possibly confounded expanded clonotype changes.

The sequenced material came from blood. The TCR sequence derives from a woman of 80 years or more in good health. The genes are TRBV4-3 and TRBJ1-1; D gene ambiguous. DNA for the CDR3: TGCGCCAGCAGCCAAGTTGGGCAGAACACTGAAGCTTTCTTT. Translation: CASSQVGQNTEAFF.